These 2 T cell receptor beta chains originate from one sample sequenced in a study of T-cell reconstitution after alpha-beta-depleted transplantation in children. It was with unique molecular identifiers that the TCRbeta library was prepared. In TCRdb, the PCR reads were re-called with MiXCR into one record per CDR3 protein. The table includes 240,000 or so distinct CDR3 sequences, 8.2% detected once. The material sequenced was PBMCs, mostly from graft donor cells, taken 180 days after TCRalphabeta/CD19-depleted stem cell transplant. All receptors come from a male patient between 10 and 17 years old who had a stem cell transplant for acute lymphoblastic leukemia, so the T cells may come from the graft donor.

Comment on this clonotype: The CDR3 end shows no conserved phenylalanine or tryptophan, and so a read error is likely. The DNA is left out, because the CDR3 cannot be placed on it with certainty; the CDR3 is given as TCRdb lists it. This chain uses TRBV5-6 with TRBJ2-7; TRBD1 is the table's D call and was not checked against the DNA. Both ends counted, the CDR3 spans 13 residues. Germline CDR1 is SGHDT and CDR2 is YYEEEE. CDR3 residues: CASSPWDTELAEI.

At least ten counts were recorded for this clonotype. The rearrangement joins TRBV4-1 to TRBJ1-1, with a weak D call TRBD1 (6 bases). CDR1 MGHRA and CDR2 YSYEKL come from the germline V gene. The CDR3 consists of 16 residues. Trimming removed 0 bases at V and 4 bases at J, with 15 bases between. Here the CDR3 DNA reads TGCGCCAGCAGCCAAGAAAGGGGGGTATGGGGCACTGAAGCTTTCTTT. This encodes CASSQERGVWGTEAFF.